In this sample, the clone carrying this T cell receptor beta chain turned up a few times. TCRdb independently ran MiXCR on the PCR reads; one entry per CDR3 protein. The top ten hold around 0.8% of the sample, which has under 600,000 distinct CDR3 sequences, about a quarter seen once. This specimen comes from a study of molecular identifiers for immune sequencing clone quantification. The ends were cut back, 5 bases at V and 4 bases at J, with 17 bases in the middle. The CDR3 is 15 amino acids. What was sequenced was naive CD8+ T cells from blood, with Jurkat cell RNA spiked in. This sample's subset: FACS-sorted CD8+CD4-CCR7+CD45RA+ naive T cells. The chain couples TRBV12-3 or TRBV12-4 to TRBJ1-2, with D possibly being TRBD1 (6 bases). The source is a human donor in good health. Some libraries in this study had Jurkat cell RNA spiked in. CDR3 amino acids: CASSAYRASGYGYTF. CDR3 DNA sequence: TGTGCCAGCAGTGCCTACAGGGCCTCTGGCTATGGCTACACCTTC.